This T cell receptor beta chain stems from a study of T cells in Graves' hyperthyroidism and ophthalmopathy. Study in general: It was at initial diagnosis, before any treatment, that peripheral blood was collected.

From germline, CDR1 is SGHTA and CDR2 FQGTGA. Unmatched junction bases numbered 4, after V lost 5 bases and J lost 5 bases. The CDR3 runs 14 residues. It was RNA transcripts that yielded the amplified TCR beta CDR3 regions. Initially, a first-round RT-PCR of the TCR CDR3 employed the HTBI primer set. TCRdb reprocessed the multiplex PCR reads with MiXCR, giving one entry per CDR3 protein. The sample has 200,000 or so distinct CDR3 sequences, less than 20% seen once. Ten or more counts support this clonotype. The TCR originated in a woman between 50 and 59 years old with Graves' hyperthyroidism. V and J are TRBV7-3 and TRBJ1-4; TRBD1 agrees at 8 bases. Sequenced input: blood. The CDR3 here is CASSPDRANEKLFF. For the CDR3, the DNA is TGTGCCAGCAGCCCGGACAGGGCAAATGAAAAACTGTTTTTT.